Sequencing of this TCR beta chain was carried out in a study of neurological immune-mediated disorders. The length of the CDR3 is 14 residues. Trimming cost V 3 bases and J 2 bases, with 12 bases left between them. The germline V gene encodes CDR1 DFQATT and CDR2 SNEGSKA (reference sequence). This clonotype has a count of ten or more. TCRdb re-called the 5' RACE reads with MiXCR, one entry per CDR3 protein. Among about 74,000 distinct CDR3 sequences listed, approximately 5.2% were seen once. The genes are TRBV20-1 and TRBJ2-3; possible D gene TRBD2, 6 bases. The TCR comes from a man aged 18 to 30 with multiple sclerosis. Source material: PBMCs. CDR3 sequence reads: CSASGGFSTDTQYF. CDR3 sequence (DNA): TGCAGTGCTAGCGGGGGTTTCTCCACAGATACGCAGTATTTT.